This T cell receptor (beta chain) was sequenced during a study of T cell responses to AZD1222 COVID-19 vaccine. Study results and caveats: Reportedly, close to half of spike-specific TCRs are directed against unmutated variant regions. Spike-specific TCR depth and breadth grew after two AZD1222 doses. White British donors predominated, females outnumbered males, and clonal diversity was possibly underestimated. Regions 160-218 and 743-854 dominated among vaccine-associated CD4 TCRs spanning spike.

Method: immunoSEQ multiplex PCR; TCRdb's copy keeps in-frame clones and lacks some. The data hold 69,000 or so clones, with 88% observed a single time. Concerning this clone itself: Its antigen is currently unknown.

There are 12 residues in the CDR3. Trimming pared 0 bases from V and 7 bases from J, leaving 4 bases between. CDR1 and CDR2 (germline): SGHRS, YFSETQ. The receptor comes from an adult who received the MenACWY meningococcal vaccine as a control. V gene TRBV5-1 combines with J gene TRBJ2-2; unclear D gene. The sequencing here drew on peripheral blood, taken 28 days after the second dose of the MenACWY control vaccine. The CDR3 here is CASSLVVGELFF. CDR3 coding DNA: TGCGCCAGCAGCTTGGTTGTCGGGGAGCTGTTTTTT.